This T cell receptor beta chain was profiled in a study of shared clonotypes between healthy human individuals. Across the study: Used for every donor were three CD4 naive, three CD4 memory, two CD8 naive and one CD8 memory plate.

CDR1 is SGHKS and CDR2 is YYEKEE in the germline V gene (reference sequence). This CDR3 spans 18 amino acids. J was trimmed by 3 bases and V by 0 bases; bases with no gene match: 14. Repertoires were generated with immunoSEQ multiplex PCR, while TCRdb's copy carries only in-frame clones and drops some. The table shows 1.5 million to 1.9 million clones, with 95% to 99% occurring only once. The chain joins TRBV5-5 to TRBJ2-5; 7 nucleotides match TRBD1. The sequencing sample was made of naive CD4+ T cells sorted from blood. Subset: CD45RA+ positively selected. This sequence originates from a man aged 30-40 years in good health. The CDR3 DNA sequence: TGTGCCAGCAGCTTGGAACTGACAGGGACGGGTAGGGAAGAGACCCAGTACTTC. This translates into CASSLELTGTGREETQYF.